This TCR beta chain emerged from a study of patients and donors after allogeneic stem cell transplantation. This clonotype showed up just a few times. TCRdb processed the RT-PCR reads anew with MiXCR; each CDR3 protein has one entry. The sample holds 150,000 to 200,000 distinct CDR3 sequences; 25% to 35% are singletons and the top ten take around 3.2%. This CDR3 region has 14 residues. Germline V lookup: CDR1 SGHRS, CDR2 YFSETQ. Trimming pared 2 bases from V and 4 bases from J, leaving 11 bases between. This clonotype originated in a human donor who was either an allogeneic HSCT recipient or a stem cell or donor lymphocyte infusion donor (not recorded which). It is not recorded whose cells these are; they may come from a transplant donor. What was sequenced was blood, either unsorted or a sorted T cell fraction (not recorded which). V is TRBV5-1 and J is TRBJ2-3; D remains unclear. CDR3 sequence reads: CASSLGIAADTQYF. CDR3 bases: TGCGCCAGCAGCTTAGGGATCGCGGCAGATACGCAGTATTTT.